The T cell receptor (beta chain) described here comes from a study of naive and memory T cell subsets. An equimolar mix of two oligonucleotides served as the beta constant-region primer for TRBC1 and TRBC2. Ligated cDNA was amplified by four rounds of PCR with nested alpha and beta constant-region primers and SP2. One entry per CDR3 protein, called by TCRdb with MiXCR from the UMI-ligation and nested PCR reads. The sample includes over 110,000 distinct CDR3 sequences, 15% to 20% of them seen just once. Whole-study results and caveats: A few larger clonotypes appeared in naive repertoires, especially CD8, possibly memory cells re-expressing CD45RA. TCR abundance followed a power law differing between naive and memory subsets.

V gave up 1 base and J gave up 6 bases, with 6 bases separating them. The CDR3 loop spans 13 amino acids. From germline, CDR1 is SGHVS and CDR2 FNYEAQ. Regarding this clonotype: Its specificity is not known.

The origin of this receptor is a human donor in good health. The J gene is TRBJ2-2, the V gene TRBV7-6; no definite D call. Material: naive CD8+ T cells from blood. The CDR3 spells CASSLDVSGELFF. DNA of the CDR3: TGTGCCAGCAGCTTAGACGTGTCCGGGGAGCTGTTTTTT.